Each of the 25 T cell receptor beta chains below was sequenced from the same sample in a study of CD4 T cells in relation to SARS-CoV-2 and coronaviruses. The unexposed donors gave CD4+ T cells in about 2010-2019, prior to COVID-19. After around nine days of culture, CD4+ T cells were isolated. Libraries were prepared by immunoSEQ multiplex PCR; TCRdb keeps only in-frame clonotypes and omits some of them. The table records more than 15,000 clones, roughly 80% of them present only once. Their antigens remain unidentified. The sample was CD4+ T cells from PBMCs, cultured in vitro. The receptors here all came from a human donor in good health.

Remarks on this clone: At one end, the junction sequence differs from germline, possibly due to a read error. This same CDR3 is encoded by further DNA sequences in the sample. The CDR3 sequence: CASSPSGIYGYTF. The DNA for the CDR3 is TGTGCCAGCTCACCATCAGGGATCTATGGTTACACCTTC. The V and J genes are TRBV18 and TRBJ1-2, with D possibly being TRBD1 (5 bases). CDR3 length equals 13 residues. Looked up from germline, CDR1 is KGHSH and CDR2 is LQKENI.

This clone was seen a single time. This sequence joins TRBV3-1 (or the pseudogene TRBV3-2) and TRBJ2-5; possibly TRBD1 or TRBD2 for D (5 bases each). V dropped 4 bases and J dropped 5 bases, with 23 bases sitting between them. The CDR3 loop spans 17 amino acids. From germline, CDR1 is LGHDT and CDR2 YNNKEL (reference sequence). The CDR3 nucleotides read TGTGCCAGCAGCCCGACCCTGGGGACGTACGACCTGGAGACCCAGTACTTC. Its translation is CASSPTLGTYDLETQYF.

DNA of the CDR3: TGTGCCAGCAGCTTAGGGACAGGGGGTCCTGGGGCCAACGTCCTGACTTTC. It codes for CASSLGTGGPGANVLTF. The chain has TRBV7-2 and TRBJ2-6; 10 positions agree with TRBD1. V was clipped by 1 base and J by 2 bases; unmatched bases: 2. CDR1 is SGHTA and CDR2 is FQGNSA in the germline V gene. The CDR3 length is 17 residues.

The chain is built from TRBV28 and TRBJ1-6; D is possibly TRBD1 (6 bases). The CDR3 consists of 16 residues. The V end was cut by 4 bases, the J end by 10 bases, with 20 bases between. CDR1 is MDHEN, CDR2 SYDVKM, per germline. CDR3 loop: CASSSQVGQPRSPLHF. The DNA of the CDR3 is TGTGCCAGCAGTTCCCAGGTCGGACAGCCTCGGTCACCCCTCCACTTT.

The chain links TRBV9 to TRBJ2-3; D is unresolved. CDR1 is SGDLS, CDR2 YYNGEE, per germline. CDR3 length: 14 amino acids. The germline V and J ends were trimmed by 0 bases and 2 bases, with 7 bases remaining between them. CDR3 in amino acids: CASSVEPHTDTQYF. CDR3 sequence (DNA): TGTGCCAGCAGCGTAGAACCCCACACAGATACGCAGTATTTT.

This sequence joins TRBV9 and TRBJ2-1, with TRBD2 identical over 7 bases. The CDR3 is 15 residues long. CDR1 is SGDLS and CDR2 is YYNGEE in the germline V gene. Trimming cost V 0 bases and J 4 bases; bases outside gene matches: 4. In DNA form, the CDR3 reads TGTGCCAGCAGCGTAGGACAGCGGGGTTACAATGAGCAGTTCTTC. The encoded protein is CASSVGQRGYNEQFF.

This rearrangement joins TRBV18 to TRBJ2-7; D is possibly TRBD1 or TRBD2 (5 bases each). CDR1 is KGHSH, CDR2 LQKENI, per germline. This CDR3 region has 14 residues. Trimming took off 1 base at V and 2 bases at J, with 9 bases between the two ends. Here the CDR3 DNA reads TGTGCCAGCTCACCACGGGACGGTACCTACGAGCAGTACTTC. It is translated as CASSPRDGTYEQYF.

The gene calls are TRBV5-1 and TRBJ1-4; tentative D call: TRBD1 (6 bases). The length of the CDR3 is 14 residues. Trimming left V 0 bases short and J 6 bases short, with 9 bases between. Germline V gene data show CDR1 as SGHRS and CDR2 as YFSETQ. The CDR3 reads CASSLGRGDEKLFF. In nucleotides, the CDR3 is TGCGCCAGCAGCTTGGGAAGGGGGGATGAAAAACTGTTTTTT.

The V call is TRBV6-5, the J call TRBJ2-7; tentative D call: TRBD2 (5 bases). Germline CDR1 and CDR2: MNHEY and SVGAGI. V shed 0 bases and J shed 0 bases, with 12 bases lying between them. This CDR3 has 16 amino acids. CDR3: CASSYSIPGTSYEQYF. The CDR3 DNA reads as TGTGCCAGCAGTTACTCGATTCCGGGAACCTCCTACGAGCAGTACTTC.

Concerning this clone: A junction boundary mismatches the germline segment, possibly from a read error. The genes are TRBV27 and TRBJ2-3; possibly TRBD2 for D (5 bases). Germline CDR1 and CDR2: MNHEY and SMNVEV (reference sequence). CDR3 size: 13 residues. The CDR3 DNA is TGTGCCACCAGTCATCGAGGGCCTGGTGCGCAGTATTTT. Translating it yields CATSHRGPGAQYF.

Only one count was recorded for this clone. The V call is TRBV18, the J call TRBJ1-3; no clear D. The V end was cut by 3 bases, the J end by 0 bases, with 15 bases between. The CDR3 loop spans 17 amino acids. Looked up from germline, CDR1 is KGHSH and CDR2 is LQKENI. CDR3 amino acids: CASSPLPVADSGNTIYF. CDR3 DNA sequence: TGTGCCAGCTCACCCCTCCCGGTGGCAGACTCTGGAAACACCATATATTTT.

A few counts support this clone. The chain combines TRBV4-1 with TRBJ2-2, with a tentative D call TRBD1 (6 bases). The V gene's germline CDR1 is MGHRA and CDR2 YSYEKL. CDR3 length equals 15 residues. V was clipped by 1 base and J by 3 bases, with 9 bases between them. The CDR3 DNA sequence: TGCGCCAGCAGCCAAGGGACAGTTTACACCGGGGAGCTGTTTTTT. This encodes CASSQGTVYTGELFF.

As DNA, the CDR3 is TGTGCCAGCAGCTCACGGCGGCACACCGGGGAGCTGTTTTTT. The encoded protein is CASSSRRHTGELFF. V is TRBV11-3 and J is TRBJ2-2; D gene unclear. This CDR3 has 14 amino acids. V lost 4 bases and J lost 3, with 9 bases in between. Germline V gene lookup returns CDR1 SGHNT and CDR2 YENEEA.

This clone has more than one count but fewer than ten. This chain joins TRBV30 and TRBJ1-2; D gene ambiguous. CDR1 GTSNPN and CDR2 SVGIG come from the germline V gene (reference sequence). The V end was cut by 2 bases, the J end by 0 bases, with 10 bases between. This CDR3 is 14 amino acids long. The CDR3: CAWSPASANYGYTF. The CDR3 region has the DNA TGTGCCTGGAGTCCGGCGTCGGCTAACTATGGCTACACCTTC. Full variable domain (missing parts from reference TRBV30 and TRBJ1-2): SQTIHQWPATLVQPVGSPLSLECTVEGTSNPNLYWYRQAAGRGLQLLFYSVGIGQISSEVPQNLSASRPQDRQFILSSKKLLLSDSGFYLCAWSPASANYGYTFGSGTRLTVV.

The chain carries TRBV7-2 and TRBJ1-3; D is unclear. Per germline, CDR1 SGHTA and CDR2 FQGNSA. Trimming cost V 5 bases and J 3 bases, with 8 bases left between them. The CDR3 totals 13 residues. This CDR3 reads CASSRVGGNTIYF. CDR3 bases: TGTGCCAGCAGCCGGGTCGGTGGAAACACCATATATTTT.

V gene TRBV7-2 combines with J gene TRBJ2-1; a weak D match, TRBD2 (5 bases). With 5 bases removed from V and 5 bases from J, the gap between germline ends came to 13 bases. The CDR3 sequence is 14 residues long. Per germline, CDR1 SGHTA and CDR2 FQGNSA. The CDR3 reads CASSPLRGHNEQFF. Written as DNA, the CDR3 is TGTGCCAGCAGCCCCCTCCGGGGTCACAATGAGCAGTTCTTC.

The genes are TRBV6-2 or TRBV6-3 and TRBJ2-1; TRBD2 matches 11 bases. The CDR3 contains 17 residues. V was clipped by 2 bases and J by 5 bases; unmatched bases: 8. Germline V gene data show CDR1 as MNHEY and CDR2 as SVGEGT. The CDR3, as DNA: TGTGCCAGCAGTTACCCCAGTGGTAGCGGGAGGGACAATGAGCAGTTCTTC. Its protein is CASSYPSGSGRDNEQFF.

The V gene is TRBV24-1, the J gene TRBJ2-7; TRBD1 is a possible D gene (6 bases). Germline V lookup: CDR1 KGHDR, CDR2 SFDVKD. V lost 3 bases to trimming and J lost 1 base, with 21 bases between them. The CDR3 loop spans 18 amino acids. CDR3 sequence (DNA): TGTGCCACCAGTGATCGAGGGCAGGGGTATTTGAAGTCCTACGAGCAGTACTTC. It translates to CATSDRGQGYLKSYEQYF.

J is TRBJ1-1 and V is TRBV3-1 (or the pseudogene TRBV3-2), with D unresolved. V was clipped by 7 bases and J by 1 base, with 4 bases between them. CDR1 is LGHDT, CDR2 YNNKEL, per germline (reference sequence). CDR3 length: 11 residues. The CDR3 is CASKGNTEAFF. As DNA, the CDR3 is TGTGCCAGCAAGGGGAACACTGAAGCTTTCTTT.

The genes are TRBV4-2 and TRBJ2-3; 7 bases are a match to TRBD2. The CDR3 length is 16 residues. V lost 3 bases and J lost 1; bases outside the gene matches: 7. The germline CDR1 and CDR2 sequences are LGHNA and YNFKEQ. CDR3 sequence (DNA): TGTGCCAGCAGCCACCCTAGCGGCGAAGGCACAGATACGCAGTATTTT. Protein: CASSHPSGEGTDTQYF.

The genes are TRBV4-2 and TRBJ1-5, with 7 bases matching TRBD1. From germline, CDR1 is LGHNA and CDR2 YNFKEQ. V was pared by 0 bases and J by 1 base, with 6 bases of the junction left unmatched. The CDR3 covers 17 residues. The CDR3 nucleotides are TGTGCCAGCAGCCAAGATGCGGGCAGGGGGAGCAATCAGCCCCAGCATTTT. Residues: CASSQDAGRGSNQPQHF.

This clone was observed a handful of times. CDR3: CASSSPGLVAHEQYF. DNA of the CDR3: TGTGCCAGCAGCTCGCCGGGACTAGTGGCCCACGAGCAGTACTTC. The chain carries TRBV7-2 and TRBJ2-7, with 8 positions matching TRBD2. The CDR3 contains 15 residues. CDR1 and CDR2 (germline): SGHTA, FQGNSA. The V segment lost 4 bases and the J segment 5 bases; nucleotides outside the gene matches: 10.

The rearrangement links TRBV5-6 to TRBJ2-1; D is tentatively TRBD1 or TRBD2 (5 bases each). CDR1 and CDR2 (germline): SGHDT, YYEEEE. The CDR3 runs 12 residues. V was shortened by 0 bases and J by 10 bases, with 8 bases between the two germline ends. CDR3 residues: CASSLGGPEQFF. DNA for the CDR3: TGTGCCAGCAGCTTGGGGGGACCGGAGCAGTTCTTC.

The chain links TRBV19 to TRBJ1-1; perhaps TRBD1 as D (5 bases). The germline gives CDR1 LNHDA, CDR2 SQIVND (reference sequence). V was clipped by 6 bases and J by 1 base, with 18 bases between them. The CDR3 is made up of 16 amino acids. This chain's CDR3 is CASRSEGRGRNTEAFF. The CDR3 region has the DNA TGTGCCAGTAGATCCGAAGGTAGGGGTAGGAACACTGAAGCTTTCTTT.

The rearrangement uses TRBV12-3 or TRBV12-4 and TRBJ1-2, with a weak D call TRBD1 (6 bases). This CDR3 spans 11 amino acids. V lost 5 bases to trimming and J lost 8 bases, with 9 bases between them. CDR3 loop: CASSVGQGYTF. The CDR3 region has the DNA TGTGCCAGCAGTGTTGGACAGGGCTACACCTTC.